The clone carrying this T cell receptor (beta chain) was counted ten times or more. A library of TCRbeta sequences, prepared with unique molecular identifiers, was generated. TCRdb passed the PCR reads through MiXCR, listing each CDR3 protein once. The profile shows about 240,000 distinct CDR3 sequences, about 11% of them singletons. The data were obtained in a study of T-cell reconstitution after alpha-beta-depleted transplantation in children. V was pared by 3 bases and J by 11 bases, with 10 bases between. Per germline, CDR1 SQVTM and CDR2 ANQGSEA. The CDR3 loop spans 10 amino acids. The chain joins TRBV29-1 to TRBJ1-1; the D gene is possibly TRBD1 (5 bases). This TCR was sampled from a human donor who donated a stem cell graft to a child with acute lymphoblastic leukemia. The source material was PBMCs from the stem cell graft donor, sampled from the stem cell graft. CDR3 DNA sequence: TGCAGCGTTGAGGGGGTGGGTGCTTTCTTT. Protein sequence: CSVEGVGAFF.